The 7 T cell receptor beta chains reported below all come from one sample, sequenced in a study of blood T cell repertoires in COVID-19. Clones were sequenced by immunoSEQ multiplex PCR, and TCRdb holds only the in-frame ones, with some missing. The repertoire holds roughly 72,000 clones, with roughly nine tenths as singletons. Sequencing was performed on peripheral blood. These receptors were collected from a human donor in a cohort sampled during active COVID-19.

The V call is TRBV29-1, the J call TRBJ2-1, with D perhaps matching TRBD2 (6 bases). The CDR3 consists of 13 residues. CDR1 is SQVTM and CDR2 is ANQGSEA in the germline V gene. Trimming took 7 bases from V and 0 from J, leaving 10 bases between them. In nucleotides, the CDR3 is TGCAGCGCTCTGGGACTCTCCTACAATGAGCAGTTCTTC. Translated: CSALGLSYNEQFF.

This clone was recorded only once. This chain joins TRBV19 and TRBJ2-7; 10 bases match TRBD1. The CDR3 length is 15 residues. The junction had 8 bases not matched to a gene; V was cut back by 3 bases and J by 6 bases. Looked up from germline, CDR1 is LNHDA and CDR2 is SQIVND (reference sequence). The CDR3 region has the DNA TGTGCCAGTAGTATCTGGGACAGGGGTTCCGGCGAGCAGTACTTC. Translated, it gives CASSIWDRGSGEQYF.

This clone was seen a single time. The rearrangement links TRBV3-1 (or the pseudogene TRBV3-2) to TRBJ2-4; 10 bases line up with TRBD2. Germline CDR1 and CDR2: LGHDT and YNNKEL (reference sequence). The length of the CDR3 is 15 residues. The trim removed 1 base at V and 7 bases at J, leaving 4 bases unmatched. CDR3 protein: CASSQAISGGNIQYF. The CDR3 nucleotides are TGTGCCAGCAGCCAAGCCATTAGCGGGGGGAACATTCAGTACTTC.

CDR3: CASSGPQGTGGELFF. The CDR3 DNA is TGTGCCAGCAGCGGACCGCAGGGAACAGGCGGGGAGCTGTTTTTT. The rearrangement links TRBV11-2 to TRBJ2-2; possibly TRBD1 for D (5 bases). The CDR3 is 15 residues long. Per the germline V gene, CDR1 is SGHAT and CDR2 is FQNNGV. V gave up 5 bases and J gave up 7 bases, with 17 bases separating them.

In this sample, this clone turned up a few times. The V gene is TRBV19, the J gene TRBJ2-7; a possible D gene is TRBD2 (6 bases). Germline assignment: CDR1 LNHDA and CDR2 SQIVND (reference sequence). Trimming pared 5 bases from V and 8 bases from J, leaving 19 bases between. This CDR3 region has 14 residues. In nucleotides, the CDR3 is TGTGCCAGTAGTCGGCCGGGGGTTGGCCCCCAGCAGTACTTC. It translates to CASSRPGVGPQQYF.

The V call is TRBV7-9, the J call TRBJ2-1; 9 bases map to TRBD2. This CDR3 region has 19 residues. The germline CDR1 and CDR2 sequences are SEHNR and FQNEAQ (reference sequence). J was trimmed by 2 bases and V by 3 bases; bases with no gene match: 14. CDR3 residues: CASSFSYVRGGSPYNEQFF. The CDR3 DNA reads TGTGCCAGCAGCTTTAGTTACGTGCGGGGGGGCTCCCCCTACAATGAGCAGTTCTTC.

This clone was detected only once. V and J are TRBV5-5 and TRBJ2-7, with 10 bases identical to TRBD2. Per germline, CDR1 SGHKS and CDR2 YYEKEE (reference sequence). This CDR3 comprises 14 residues. Trimming at V came to 5 bases and at J to 4 bases, leaving 6 bases not matched to a gene. CDR3 loop: CASSLGLARYEQYF. CDR3 sequence (DNA): TGTGCCAGCAGTCTGGGACTAGCGAGGTACGAGCAGTACTTC.